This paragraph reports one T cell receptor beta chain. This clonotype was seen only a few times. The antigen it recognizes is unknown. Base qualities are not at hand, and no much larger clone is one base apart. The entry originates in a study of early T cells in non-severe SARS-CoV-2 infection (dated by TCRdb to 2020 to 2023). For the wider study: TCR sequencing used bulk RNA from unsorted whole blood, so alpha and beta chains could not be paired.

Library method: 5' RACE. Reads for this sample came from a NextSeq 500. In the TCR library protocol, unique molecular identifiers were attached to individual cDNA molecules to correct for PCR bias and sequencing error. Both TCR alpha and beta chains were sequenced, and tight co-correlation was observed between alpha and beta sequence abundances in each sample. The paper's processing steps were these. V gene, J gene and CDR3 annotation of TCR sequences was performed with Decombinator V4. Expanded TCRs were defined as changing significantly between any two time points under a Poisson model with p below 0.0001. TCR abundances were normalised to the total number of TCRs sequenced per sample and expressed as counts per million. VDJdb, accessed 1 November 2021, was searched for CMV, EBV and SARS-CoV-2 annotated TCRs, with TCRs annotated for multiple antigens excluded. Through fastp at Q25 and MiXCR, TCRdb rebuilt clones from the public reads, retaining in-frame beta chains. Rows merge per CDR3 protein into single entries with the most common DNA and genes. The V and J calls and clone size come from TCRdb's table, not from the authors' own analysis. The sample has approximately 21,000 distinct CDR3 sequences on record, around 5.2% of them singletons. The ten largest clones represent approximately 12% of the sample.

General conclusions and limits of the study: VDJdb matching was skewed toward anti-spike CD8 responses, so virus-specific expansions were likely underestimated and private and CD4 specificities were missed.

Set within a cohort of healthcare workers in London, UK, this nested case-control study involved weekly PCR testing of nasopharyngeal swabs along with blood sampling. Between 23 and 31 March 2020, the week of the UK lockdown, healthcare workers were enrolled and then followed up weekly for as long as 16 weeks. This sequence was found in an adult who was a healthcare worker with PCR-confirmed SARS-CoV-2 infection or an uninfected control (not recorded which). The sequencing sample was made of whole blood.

The nucleotide sequence is TGTGCCAGCAGCTTAGCGATGGGACAGGGTGCTGGCTACACCTTC. Its protein reads: CASSLAMGQGAGYTF. The V and J segments used are TRBV7-2 and TRBJ1-2, with 9 bases matching TRBD1. CDR1 is given as SGHTA and CDR2 as FQGNSA, both from the germline V gene. From cysteine to phenylalanine, the CDR3 is 15 amino acids long. Only CDR3 DNA remains: 45 bases, in frame from the first base. Trimming accounts for 0 bases at V and 7 bases at J, while the number of junction bases matched to no gene is 6.